Below, 28 T cell receptor beta chains from the same sample are listed, as sequenced in a study of radiotherapy plus CTLA-4 blockade in lung cancer. Method: immunoSEQ multiplex PCR; TCRdb's copy keeps in-frame clones and lacks some. The table shows about 81,000 clones, with 60% to 80% occurring only once. The sequenced sample was peripheral blood, obtained from a patient treated with radiotherapy plus ipilimumab. The source is a human donor with non-small cell lung cancer that progressed on radiotherapy plus ipilimumab.

The J gene is TRBJ2-3, the V gene TRBV29-1; D gene unclear. The CDR3 runs 12 residues. V was pared by 7 bases and J by 4 bases, with 12 bases between. The V gene's germline CDR1 is SQVTM and CDR2 ANQGSEA. CDR3 amino acids: CSAVRGADTQYF. CDR3 DNA sequence: TGCAGCGCCGTGCGAGGAGCAGATACGCAGTATTTT.

The chain employs TRBV10-1 and TRBJ2-2; D is possibly TRBD2 (6 bases). Germline V gene data show CDR1 as WNHNN and CDR2 as SYGVQD (reference sequence). The CDR3 runs to 16 residues. With 10 bases removed from V and 0 bases from J, the gap between germline ends came to 18 bases. Written as DNA, the CDR3 is TGCGCCACCGGAATGGCGGGGCTATCGAACACCGGGGAGCTGTTTTTT. The encoded protein is CATGMAGLSNTGELFF.

The V call is TRBV30, the J call TRBJ1-2; D perhaps matches TRBD1 (5 bases). Trimming cost V 5 bases and J 4 bases, with 11 bases left between them. From germline, CDR1 is GTSNPN and CDR2 SVGIG (reference sequence). The CDR3 length is 12 residues. The chain's CDR3 is CAWWGRTYGYTF. In nucleotides, the CDR3 is TGTGCCTGGTGGGGCAGAACCTATGGCTACACCTTC.

This clone was counted a single time. This chain connects TRBV14 to TRBJ2-3; no clear D gene. V lost 4 bases and J 7 bases, leaving 9 bases between the germline ends. Germline CDR1 and CDR2: SGHDN and FVKESK. The CDR3 covers 12 residues. This CDR3 is CASSPGLNTQYF. CDR3 sequence (DNA): TGTGCCAGCAGCCCCGGGTTAAATACGCAGTATTTT.

V usage is TRBV7-9 and J usage is TRBJ1-1; D gene unclear. The ends were cut back, 1 base at V and 6 bases at J, with 6 bases in the middle. This CDR3 contains 12 residues. CDR1 SEHNR and CDR2 FQNEAQ come from the germline V gene (reference sequence). The CDR3 loop is CASSLGVSEAFF. The CDR3 bases are TGTGCCAGCAGCTTAGGGGTGTCTGAAGCTTTCTTT.

This rearrangement joins TRBV11-2 to TRBJ2-1, with D hard to call. The CDR3 contains 14 residues. The V and J ends lost 5 bases and 4 bases respectively, with 12 bases between them. In germline, CDR1 is SGHAT, CDR2 FQNNGV. The DNA of the CDR3 is TGTGCCAGCAGCGCTTCGTGGGCTTACAATGAGCAGTTCTTC. The encoded protein is CASSASWAYNEQFF.

The gene calls are TRBV28 and TRBJ1-5; 7 nucleotides align to TRBD1. With 6 bases clipped from V and 5 bases from J, the junction kept 13 bases outside the gene matches. The germline CDR1 and CDR2 sequences are MDHEN and SYDVKM. The CDR3 contains 16 residues. DNA of the CDR3: TGTGCCAGCAGCTTGGGCTTACAGGGGTGGGATCAGCCCCAGCATTTT. Translating gives CASSLGLQGWDQPQHF.

The chain has TRBV5-4 and TRBJ2-7, with a possible D match to TRBD2 (6 bases). Germline lookup yields CDR1 SGHNT and CDR2 YYREEE (reference sequence). The V gene lost 3 bases and the J gene lost 7 bases, with 14 bases spanning the gap. The CDR3 has 13 residues. CDR3 sequence: CASSSERRGEQYF. CDR3 bases: TGTGCCAGCAGCTCCGAGCGCCGGGGGGAGCAGTACTTC.

This CDR3 is CASSPVRGTGSYEQYF. CDR3 sequence (DNA): TGTGCCAGCAGCCCAGTCCGGGGGACTGGCTCCTACGAGCAGTACTTC. The chain recombines TRBV11-2 with TRBJ2-7; D possibly corresponds to TRBD2 (6 bases). The V end lost 5 bases, the J end lost 0 bases, and 17 bases lay between the germline ends. The CDR3 is made up of 16 amino acids. Germline V gene lookup returns CDR1 SGHAT and CDR2 FQNNGV.

This clone was seen a few times. The rearrangement uses TRBV5-6 and TRBJ1-3; D is unresolved. Germline CDR1 is SGHDT and CDR2 is YYEEEE. Trimming removed 2 bases from V and 4 bases from J, with 13 bases in between. This CDR3 region has 15 residues. In DNA, the CDR3 is TGTGCCAGCAGCTTACTTAGGGTAGCCGGAAACACCATATATTTT. Translating it yields CASSLLRVAGNTIYF.

As DNA, the CDR3 is TGTGCCACCAGCCCCATAAGAAGCCGGGACAGGGGTAATCAGCCCCAGCATTTT. It translates to CATSPIRSRDRGNQPQHF. This chain connects TRBV15 to TRBJ1-5; 10 positions agree with TRBD1. Germline-derived CDR1 and CDR2 are LNHNV and YYDKDF (reference sequence). V was pared by 5 bases and J by 4 bases, with 14 bases of the junction left unmatched. This CDR3 is built from 18 residues.

The chain links TRBV18 to TRBJ2-1, with D perhaps matching TRBD1 (7 bases). Germline values: CDR1 KGHSH, CDR2 LQKENI. There are 15 residues in the CDR3. V was shortened by 2 bases and J by 4 bases, with 12 bases between the two germline ends. CDR3 nucleotide sequence: TGTGCCAGCTCACCAGGAGGGACAGTTTACAATGAGCAGTTCTTC. This gives the protein CASSPGGTVYNEQFF. Combining the CDR3 with reference TRBV18 and TRBJ2-1 gives the whole variable domain NAGVMQNPRHLVRRRGQEARLRCSPMKGHSHVYWYRQLPEEGLKFMVYLQKENIIDESGMPKERFSAEFPKEGPSILRIQQVVRGDSAAYFCASSPGGTVYNEQFFGPGTRLTVL.

A remark on this clone: Other DNA sequences of this sample code for an identical CDR3. The J gene is TRBJ2-3, the V gene TRBV2, with D uncertain. CDR1 SNHLY and CDR2 FYNNEI come from the germline V gene. The ends were cut back, 6 bases at V and 2 bases at J, with 3 bases in the middle. CDR3 length equals 11 residues. In DNA form, the CDR3 reads TGTGCCAGCAGCGTCACAGATACGCAGTATTTT. Translating gives CASSVTDTQYF.

The chain links TRBV5-1 to TRBJ2-3; 11 bases match TRBD2. CDR1 is SGHRS, CDR2 YFSETQ, per germline. This CDR3 region has 17 residues. Trimming took 2 bases from V and 5 from J; bases not matched to a gene: 10. The CDR3 sequence is CASSLTFSLAGGDTQYF. CDR3 in DNA: TGCGCCAGCAGCTTAACATTTAGCCTAGCGGGGGGAGATACGCAGTATTTT.

V usage is TRBV5-1 and J usage is TRBJ2-2, with 7 bases aligning to TRBD2. Trimming at V came to 3 bases and at J to 6 bases, leaving 17 bases not matched to a gene. There are 18 residues in the CDR3. Looked up from germline, CDR1 is SGHRS and CDR2 is YFSETQ. As DNA, the CDR3 is TGCGCCAGCAGCTCCCAACTAGGGCGGGGGAATCAACCCGGGGAGCTGTTTTTT. Amino acids: CASSSQLGRGNQPGELFF. Variable domain in full (rest from reference TRBV5-1 and TRBJ2-2): KAGVTQTPRYLIKTRGQQVTLSCSPISGHRSVSWYQQTPGQGLQFLFEYFSETQRNKGNFPGRFSGRQFSNSRSEMNVSTLELGDSALYLCASSSQLGRGNQPGELFFGEGSRLTVL.

V is TRBV10-3 and J is TRBJ1-2; tentative D call: TRBD1 (6 bases). The CDR3 has 14 residues. The germline V gene encodes CDR1 ENHRY and CDR2 SYGVKD. The V end was cut by 6 bases, the J end by 8 bases, with 19 bases between. The CDR3: CAIRRQALGVGYTF. CDR3 bases: TGTGCCATCAGGAGACAGGCCTTAGGGGTGGGCTACACCTTC.

The chain carries TRBV5-1 and TRBJ2-5, with D uncertain. V lost 1 base and J lost 2, with 6 bases in between. CDR3 size: 13 residues. CDR1 and CDR2 (germline): SGHRS, YFSETQ. The CDR3 sequence: CASSLLGQETQYF. CDR3 nucleotide sequence: TGCGCCAGCAGCTTGTTGGGACAAGAGACCCAGTACTTC.

The V and J genes are TRBV28 and TRBJ1-1; D is possibly TRBD1 (6 bases). The CDR3 spans 17 residues. Looked up from germline, CDR1 is MDHEN and CDR2 is SYDVKM. Trimming stripped 2 bases from V and 0 bases from J, with 16 bases between. For the CDR3, the DNA is TGTGCCAGCAGTTTAAGCTTGGAGTACAGGGTGAACACTGAAGCTTTCTTT. The encoded protein is CASSLSLEYRVNTEAFF.

The chain carries TRBV28 and TRBJ2-7; D is ambiguous. The V end lost 7 bases, the J end lost 7 bases, and 17 bases lay between the germline ends. Germline CDR1 is MDHEN and CDR2 is SYDVKM. This CDR3 is 13 amino acids long. The CDR3 region has the DNA TGTGCCAGCACCCAGATGGGCTCCCAAGAGCAGTACTTC. The encoded protein is CASTQMGSQEQYF.

The V and J genes are TRBV28 and TRBJ1-2, with 7 bases identical to TRBD1. The V and J ends lost 6 bases and 4 bases, in that order; junction bases with no gene match: 11. The CDR3 length is 15 residues. The germline V gene encodes CDR1 MDHEN and CDR2 SYDVKM. CDR3 protein: CASRPGGGGPYGYTF. CDR3 nucleotide sequence: TGTGCCAGCAGGCCTGGCGGAGGGGGCCCCTATGGCTACACCTTC.

This chain connects TRBV28 to TRBJ1-5; D call uncertain. Between the trimmed V and J ends, which lost 4 bases and 8 bases, there was a span of 15 bases. This CDR3 spans 14 amino acids. Germline assignment: CDR1 MDHEN and CDR2 SYDVKM. The CDR3 sequence is CASSSPPAGKPQHF. DNA of the CDR3: TGTGCCAGCAGTTCCCCTCCAGCTGGGAAGCCCCAGCATTTT.

The table lists this clone with a count of one. The CDR3 nucleotides read TGTGCCAGCAGCTTAGCTCTAGCGGTCCCCTACAATGAGCAGTTCTTC. This translates into CASSLALAVPYNEQFF. The chain uses TRBV11-2 and TRBJ2-1; 7 bases align to TRBD2. This CDR3 comprises 16 residues. Germline V lookup: CDR1 SGHAT, CDR2 FQNNGV. The V gene end was trimmed by 1 base and the J gene end by 2 bases; junction bases not matched to a gene: 5. Full variable domain (outside the CDR3, taken from reference TRBV11-2 and TRBJ2-1): EAGVAQSPRYKIIEKRQSVAFWCNPISGHATLYWYQQILGQGPKLLIQFQNNGVVDDSQLPKDRFSAERLKGVDSTLKIQPAKLEDSAVYLCASSLALAVPYNEQFFGPGTRLTVL.

The chain is built from TRBV18 and TRBJ1-2; D is undetermined. V was pared by 4 bases and J by 4 bases, with 19 bases between. The CDR3 is 16 residues long. Germline-derived CDR1 and CDR2 are KGHSH and LQKENI. CDR3 nucleotide sequence: TGTGCCAGCTCACGGGTGAGGGAACCCGCGGCCTATGGCTACACCTTC. Translated: CASSRVREPAAYGYTF.

The chain uses TRBV7-3 and TRBJ2-5, with no clear D. V lost 0 bases, J lost 4 bases, and 6 bases lay in between. The V gene's germline CDR1 is SGHTA and CDR2 FQGTGA. CDR3 length: 13 residues. This CDR3 is CASSLTPGETQYF. As DNA, the CDR3 is TGTGCCAGCAGCTTAACGCCGGGAGAGACCCAGTACTTC.

J is TRBJ1-5 and V is TRBV7-9; D gene unclear. This CDR3 has 13 amino acids. Germline CDR1 is SEHNR and CDR2 is FQNEAQ (reference sequence). V lost 5 bases and J lost 7, with 12 bases in between. Written as DNA, the CDR3 is TGTGCCAGCAGCGACTCGGGAGGGCAGCCCCAGCATTTT. Protein: CASSDSGGQPQHF.

V usage is TRBV7-2 and J usage is TRBJ1-2; 7 bases line up with TRBD1. This CDR3 is built from 17 residues. The V gene end was trimmed by 3 bases and the J gene end by 2 bases; junction bases not matched to a gene: 12. From germline, CDR1 is SGHTA and CDR2 FQGNSA. CDR3 loop: CASSFKGARSTNYGYTF. CDR3 sequence (DNA): TGTGCCAGCAGCTTTAAGGGGGCGCGGTCTACAAACTATGGCTACACCTTC.

CDR3 DNA sequence: TGTGCCAGCAGCCCTAGGGGACCGCACTCTGGAAACACCATATATTTT. It specifies CASSPRGPHSGNTIYF. The V call is TRBV7-2, the J call TRBJ1-3, with TRBD1 as a possible D gene (5 bases). The CDR3 totals 16 residues. The germline V gene encodes CDR1 SGHTA and CDR2 FQGNSA. V was clipped by 5 bases and J by 0 bases, with 14 bases between them.

J is TRBJ2-7 and V is TRBV9; TRBD2 aligns across 7 bases. The CDR3 contains 14 residues. Trimming at V came to 3 bases and at J to 0 bases, leaving 3 bases not matched to a gene. Per germline, CDR1 SGDLS and CDR2 YYNGEE. The CDR3 region is CASSGRGSSYEQYF. The CDR3 nucleotides are TGTGCCAGCAGCGGGCGGGGGAGCTCCTACGAGCAGTACTTC.